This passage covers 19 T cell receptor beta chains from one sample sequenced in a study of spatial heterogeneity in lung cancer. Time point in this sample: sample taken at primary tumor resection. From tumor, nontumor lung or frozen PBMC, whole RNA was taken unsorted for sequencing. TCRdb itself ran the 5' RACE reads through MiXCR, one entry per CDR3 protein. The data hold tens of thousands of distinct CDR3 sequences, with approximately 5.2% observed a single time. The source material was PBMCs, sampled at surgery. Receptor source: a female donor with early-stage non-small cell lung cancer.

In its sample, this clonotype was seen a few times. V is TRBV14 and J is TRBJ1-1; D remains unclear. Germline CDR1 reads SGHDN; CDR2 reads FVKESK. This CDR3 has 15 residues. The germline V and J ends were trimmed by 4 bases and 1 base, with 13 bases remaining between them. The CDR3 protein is CASSPLQHRNTEAFF. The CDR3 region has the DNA TGTGCCAGCAGCCCCCTCCAACACAGGAACACTGAAGCTTTCTTT. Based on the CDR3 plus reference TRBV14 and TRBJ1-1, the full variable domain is EAGVTQFPSHSVIEKGQTVTLRCDPISGHDNLYWYRRVMGKEIKFLLHFVKESKQDESGMPNNRFLAERTGGTYSTLKVQPAELEDSGVYFCASSPLQHRNTEAFFGQGTRLTVV.

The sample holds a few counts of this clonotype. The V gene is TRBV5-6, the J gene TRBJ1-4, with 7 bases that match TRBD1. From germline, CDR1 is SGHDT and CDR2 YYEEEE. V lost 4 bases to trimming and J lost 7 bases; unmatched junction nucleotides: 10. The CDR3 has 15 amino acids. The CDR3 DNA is TGTGCCAGCAGCGCAGGACTCGGGACAGTTGAAAAACTGTTTTTT. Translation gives CASSAGLGTVEKLFF. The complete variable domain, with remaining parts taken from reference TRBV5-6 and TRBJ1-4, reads DAGVTQSPTHLIKTRGQQVTLRCSPKSGHDTVSWYQQALGQGPQFIFQYYEEEERQRGNFPDRFSGHQFPNYSSELNVNALLLGDSALYLCASSAGLGTVEKLFFGSGTQLSVL.

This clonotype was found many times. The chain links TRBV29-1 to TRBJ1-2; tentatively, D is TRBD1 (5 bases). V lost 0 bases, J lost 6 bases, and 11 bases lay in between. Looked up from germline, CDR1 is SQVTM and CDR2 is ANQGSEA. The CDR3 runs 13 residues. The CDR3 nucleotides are TGCAGCGTTGAAGATCTAGGAGGGGATGGCTACACCTTC. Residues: CSVEDLGGDGYTF. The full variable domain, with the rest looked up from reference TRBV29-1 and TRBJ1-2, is SAVISQKPSRDICQRGTSLTIQCQVDSQVTMMFWYRQQPGQSLTLIATANQGSEATYESGFVIDKFPISRPNLTFSTLTVSNMSPEDSSIYLCSVEDLGGDGYTFGSGTRLTVV.

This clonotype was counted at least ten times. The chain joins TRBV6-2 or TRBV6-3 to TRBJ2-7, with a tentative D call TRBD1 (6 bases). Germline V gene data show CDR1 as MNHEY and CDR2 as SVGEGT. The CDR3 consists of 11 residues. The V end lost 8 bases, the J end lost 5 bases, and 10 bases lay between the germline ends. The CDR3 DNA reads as TGTGCCAGCCGGGACAACCACGAGCAGTACTTC. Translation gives CASRDNHEQYF.

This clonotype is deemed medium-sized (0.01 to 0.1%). The CDR3: CASSDDRGGKGNEQYF. CDR3 DNA: TGCGCCAGCAGTGATGACAGGGGAGGCAAGGGGAACGAGCAGTACTTC. The chain links TRBV10-2 to TRBJ2-7; 8 bases map to TRBD1. CDR1 is WSHSY, CDR2 SAAADI, per germline. The CDR3 has 16 residues. With V trimmed by 3 bases and J by 5 bases, 12 bases remained unmatched.

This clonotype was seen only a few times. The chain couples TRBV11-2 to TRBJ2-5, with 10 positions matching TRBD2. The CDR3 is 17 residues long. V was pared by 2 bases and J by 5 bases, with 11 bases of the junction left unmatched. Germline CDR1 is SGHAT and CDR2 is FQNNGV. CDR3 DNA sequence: TGTGCCAGCAGCTTAAGCGGGGGGGCAGGGAGTCGGGAGACCCAGTACTTC. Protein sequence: CASSLSGGAGSRETQYF.

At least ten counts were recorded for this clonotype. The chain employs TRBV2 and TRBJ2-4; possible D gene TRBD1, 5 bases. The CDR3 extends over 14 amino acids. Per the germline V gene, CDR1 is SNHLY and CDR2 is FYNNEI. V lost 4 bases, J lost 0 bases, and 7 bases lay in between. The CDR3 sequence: CASSVGAAKNIQYF. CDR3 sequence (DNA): TGTGCCAGCAGTGTTGGGGCAGCCAAAAACATTCAGTACTTC. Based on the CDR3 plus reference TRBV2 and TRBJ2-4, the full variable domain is EPEVTQTPSHQVTQMGQEVILRCVPISNHLYFYWYRQILGQKVEFLVSFYNNEISEKSEIFDDQFSVERPDGSNFTLKIRSTKLEDSAMYFCASSVGAAKNIQYFGAGTRLSVL.

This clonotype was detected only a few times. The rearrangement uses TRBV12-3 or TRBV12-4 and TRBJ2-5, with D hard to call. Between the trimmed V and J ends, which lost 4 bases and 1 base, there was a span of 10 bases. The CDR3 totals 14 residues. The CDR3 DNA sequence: TGTGCCAGCAGTTCGCCCTCGGCCCAAGAGACCCAGTACTTC. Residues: CASSSPSAQETQYF.

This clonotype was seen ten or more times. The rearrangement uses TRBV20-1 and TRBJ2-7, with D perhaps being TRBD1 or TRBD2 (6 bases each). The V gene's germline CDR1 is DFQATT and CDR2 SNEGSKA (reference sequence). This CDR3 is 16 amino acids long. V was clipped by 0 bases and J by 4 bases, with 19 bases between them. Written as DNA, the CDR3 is TGCAGTGCTAGAGACCCGTGGGGGGCGGGCGTTTACGAGCAGTACTTC. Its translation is CSARDPWGAGVYEQYF.

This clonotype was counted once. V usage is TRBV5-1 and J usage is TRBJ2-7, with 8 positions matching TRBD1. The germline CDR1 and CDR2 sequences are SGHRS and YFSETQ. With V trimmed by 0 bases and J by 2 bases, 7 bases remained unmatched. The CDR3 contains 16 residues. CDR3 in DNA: TGCGCCAGCAGCTTGGTGCCTCTGGACAGGGCCTACGAGCAGTACTTC. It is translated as CASSLVPLDRAYEQYF.

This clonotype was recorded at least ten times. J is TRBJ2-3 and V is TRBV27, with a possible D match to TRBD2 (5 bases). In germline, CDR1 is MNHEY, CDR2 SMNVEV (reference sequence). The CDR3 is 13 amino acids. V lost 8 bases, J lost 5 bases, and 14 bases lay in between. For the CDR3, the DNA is TGTGCCAGCCAACTAGATGACGAAGATACGCAGTATTTT. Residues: CASQLDDEDTQYF.

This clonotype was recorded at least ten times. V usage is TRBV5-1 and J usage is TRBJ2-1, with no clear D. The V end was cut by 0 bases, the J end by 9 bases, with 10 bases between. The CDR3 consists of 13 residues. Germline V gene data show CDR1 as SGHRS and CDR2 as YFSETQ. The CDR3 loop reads CASSLVLGSEQFF. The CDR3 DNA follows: TGCGCCAGCAGCTTGGTCTTAGGGTCTGAGCAGTTCTTC.

The DNA for the CDR3 is TGTGCCAGCAGCCCCTCGGCGGGGGGAGCAGATACGCAGTATTTT. Its translation is CASSPSAGGADTQYF. The chain employs TRBV3-1 and TRBJ2-3, with TRBD2 identical over 8 bases. CDR1 and CDR2 (germline): LGHDT, YNNKEL (reference sequence). This CDR3 spans 15 amino acids. Losses at the gene ends were 4 bases for V and 4 bases for J; bases not matched to a gene: 7.

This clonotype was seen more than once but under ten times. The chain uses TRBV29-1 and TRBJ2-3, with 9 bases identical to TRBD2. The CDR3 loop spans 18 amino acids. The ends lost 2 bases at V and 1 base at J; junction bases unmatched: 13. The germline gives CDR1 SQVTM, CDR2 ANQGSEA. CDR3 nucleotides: TGCAGCGTTGAATACTGGATAGCGGGGGAATTTGGCACAGATACGCAGTATTTT. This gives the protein CSVEYWIAGEFGTDTQYF.

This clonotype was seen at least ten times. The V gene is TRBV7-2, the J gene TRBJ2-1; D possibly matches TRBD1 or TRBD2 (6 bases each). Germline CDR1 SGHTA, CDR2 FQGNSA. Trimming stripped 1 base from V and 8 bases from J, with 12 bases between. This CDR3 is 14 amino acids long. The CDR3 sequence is CASSLGKGGYEQFF. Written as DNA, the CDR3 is TGTGCCAGCAGCTTAGGAAAGGGGGGTTATGAGCAGTTCTTC.

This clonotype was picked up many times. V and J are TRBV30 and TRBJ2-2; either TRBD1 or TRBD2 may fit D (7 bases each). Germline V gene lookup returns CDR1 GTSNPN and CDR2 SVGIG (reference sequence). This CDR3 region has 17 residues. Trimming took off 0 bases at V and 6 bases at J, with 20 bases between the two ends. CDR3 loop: CAWSVRATRGGSGELFF. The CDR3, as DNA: TGTGCCTGGAGTGTACGGGCTACCAGGGGGGGATCCGGGGAGCTGTTTTTT.

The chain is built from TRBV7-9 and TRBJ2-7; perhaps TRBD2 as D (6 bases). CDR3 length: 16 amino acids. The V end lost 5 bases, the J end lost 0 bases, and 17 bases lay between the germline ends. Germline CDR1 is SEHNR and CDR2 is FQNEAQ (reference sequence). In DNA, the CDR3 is TGTGCCAGCAGCACCGGACTACTCTCTCGCTCCTACGAGCAGTACTTC. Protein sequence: CASSTGLLSRSYEQYF.

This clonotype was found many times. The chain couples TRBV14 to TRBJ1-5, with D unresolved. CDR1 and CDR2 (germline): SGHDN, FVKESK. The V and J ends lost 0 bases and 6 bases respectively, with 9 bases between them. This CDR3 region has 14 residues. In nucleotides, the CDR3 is TGTGCCAGCAGCCAAGATGGGGTAGGTCAGCCCCAGCATTTT. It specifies CASSQDGVGQPQHF.

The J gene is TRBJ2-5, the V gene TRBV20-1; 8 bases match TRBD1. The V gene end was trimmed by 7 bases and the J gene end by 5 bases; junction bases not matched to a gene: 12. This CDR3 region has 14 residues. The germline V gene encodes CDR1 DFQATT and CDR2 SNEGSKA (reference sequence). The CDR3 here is CSEGTGPPGETQYF. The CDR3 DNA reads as TGCAGTGAAGGGACAGGTCCTCCGGGGGAGACCCAGTACTTC.